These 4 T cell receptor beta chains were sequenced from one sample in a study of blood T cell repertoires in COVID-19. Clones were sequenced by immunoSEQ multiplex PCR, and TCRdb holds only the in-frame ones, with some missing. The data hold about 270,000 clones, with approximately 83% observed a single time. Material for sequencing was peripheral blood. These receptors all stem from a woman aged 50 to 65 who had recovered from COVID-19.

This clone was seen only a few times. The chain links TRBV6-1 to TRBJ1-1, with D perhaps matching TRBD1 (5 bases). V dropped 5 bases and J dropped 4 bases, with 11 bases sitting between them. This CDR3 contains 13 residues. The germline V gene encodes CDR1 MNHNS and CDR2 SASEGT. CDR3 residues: CASSRVGGTEAFF. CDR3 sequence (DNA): TGTGCCAGCAGTCGCGTCGGGGGCACTGAAGCTTTCTTT.

In DNA, the CDR3 is TGTGCCAGCAGTGAATCCTCGGGTCCAGAGACCCAGTACTTC. Translating it yields CASSESSGPETQYF. The chain links TRBV6-1 to TRBJ2-5; D gene ambiguous. Germline V gives CDR1 MNHNS, CDR2 SASEGT. The CDR3 has 14 amino acids. V lost 2 bases and J lost 4, with 11 bases in between.

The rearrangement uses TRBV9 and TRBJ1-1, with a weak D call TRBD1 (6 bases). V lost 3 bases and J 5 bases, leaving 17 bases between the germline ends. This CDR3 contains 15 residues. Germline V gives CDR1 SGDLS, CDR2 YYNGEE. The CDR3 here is CASSDRVSTGTEAFF. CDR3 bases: TGTGCCAGCAGCGACAGGGTTTCTACGGGAACTGAAGCTTTCTTT.

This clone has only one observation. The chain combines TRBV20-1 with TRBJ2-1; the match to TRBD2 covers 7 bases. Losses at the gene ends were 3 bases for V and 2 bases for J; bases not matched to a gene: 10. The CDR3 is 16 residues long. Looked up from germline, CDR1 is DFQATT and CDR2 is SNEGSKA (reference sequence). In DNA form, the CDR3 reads TGCAGTGCTAGTGATGAGGCGGGAGCGGCCTACAATGAGCAGTTCTTC. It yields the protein CSASDEAGAAYNEQFF.